This passage covers 3 T cell receptor beta chains from one sample sequenced in a study of a mutant IDH1 vaccine in newly diagnosed glioma (dated by TCRdb to the early 2020s). Receptor libraries were prepared by the immunoSEQ multiplex PCR assay. TCRdb took over this immuneACCESS table, retaining in-frame rearrangements with V and J assigned. Such tables are incomplete; in checked studies, under half of the missing clones stem from an unresolved V gene, and the remainder is unexplained. This sample comprises around 26,000 clones, 93% of them detected only once. 1% to 1.5% of the sample goes to the ten largest clones. In the paper's terms, the time point label means: baseline, week 1 (first vaccination visit). Reading the label with the study, this specimen's treatment or condition is: pre-vaccination baseline after standard-of-care therapy. This specimen was PBMCs, taken from a glioma patient treated with radiotherapy, temozolomide or both. All receptors come from a man aged 40-49 years with glioma.

This sequence joins TRBV7-9 and TRBJ2-2, with 10 bases aligning to TRBD2. CDR3 length: 16 amino acids. Looked up from germline, CDR1 is SEHNR and CDR2 is FQNEAQ (reference sequence). V was pared by 4 bases and J by 4 bases, with 6 bases of the junction left unmatched. As DNA, the CDR3 is TGTGCCAGCAGCTATTTGGGACTAGCGAGCACCGGGGAGCTGTTTTTT. Translated: CASSYLGLASTGELFF.

This chain joins TRBV5-1 and TRBJ1-2, with D perhaps matching TRBD1 (5 bases). Germline CDR1 reads SGHRS; CDR2 reads YFSETQ. CDR3 length equals 12 residues. V lost 0 bases and J 6 bases, leaving 6 bases between the germline ends. The CDR3 bases are TGCGCCAGCAGCTTGGAGGGGAATGGCTACACCTTC. The encoded protein is CASSLEGNGYTF.

The rearrangement uses TRBV27 and TRBJ1-3, with D possibly being TRBD1 (5 bases). V dropped 6 bases and J dropped 0 bases, with 18 bases sitting between them. CDR3 size: 17 residues. Germline V gene data show CDR1 as MNHEY and CDR2 as SMNVEV (reference sequence). The CDR3 DNA reads as TGTGCCAGCAGAGCCGGGACTCCTGGGAGCTCTGGAAACACCATATATTTT. This translates into CASRAGTPGSSGNTIYF.